Included here is one TCR beta chain sequence, with context. This record belongs to a study of blood T cell repertoires in COVID-19. The V gene's germline CDR1 is KGHSH and CDR2 LQKENI. The CDR3 is 17 residues long. Germline trimming cut 3 bases from V and 5 bases from J; bases unmatched to any gene: 13. TCRdb keeps only in-frame clones here, not all; method: immunoSEQ multiplex PCR. The sample lists about 400,000 clones, 85% to 90% seen once, with 1.7% in the top ten. The source is a woman aged 25 to 39 who had recovered from COVID-19. The chain employs TRBV18 and TRBJ1-2, with 9 bases fitting TRBD1. What was sequenced was PBMCs or T cells enriched from blood (not recorded which). CDR3 DNA: TGTGCCAGCTCACCGACAGGGGGGGGAGCCGACAGATATGGCTACACCTTC. This codes for CASSPTGGGADRYGYTF.